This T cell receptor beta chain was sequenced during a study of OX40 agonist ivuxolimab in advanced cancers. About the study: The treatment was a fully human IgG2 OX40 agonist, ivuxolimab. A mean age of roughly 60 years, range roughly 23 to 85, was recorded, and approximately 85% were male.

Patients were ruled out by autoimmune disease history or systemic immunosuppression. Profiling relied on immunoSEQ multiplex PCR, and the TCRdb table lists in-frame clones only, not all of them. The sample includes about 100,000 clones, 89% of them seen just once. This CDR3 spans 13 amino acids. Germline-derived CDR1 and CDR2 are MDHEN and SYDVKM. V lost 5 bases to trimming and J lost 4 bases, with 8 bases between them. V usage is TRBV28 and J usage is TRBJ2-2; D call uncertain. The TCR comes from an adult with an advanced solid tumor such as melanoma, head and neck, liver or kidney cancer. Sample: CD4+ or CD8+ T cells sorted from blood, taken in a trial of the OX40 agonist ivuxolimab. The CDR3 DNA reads TGTGCCAGCAGTCGCCACCTCACCGGGGAGCTGTTTTTT. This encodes CASSRHLTGELFF.